Following are 22 T cell receptor beta chains from one sample sequenced in a study of siplizumab effects on memory and regulatory T cells. TCRdb's table, derived via immunoSEQ multiplex PCR, lists solely in-frame clones and lacks some. This sample has some 75,000 clones, with 93% found just once. The sample taken for sequencing was CD8+ T cells sorted from blood. The receptors originated from a human donor in good health.

The chain links TRBV6-6 to TRBJ2-5, with TRBD2 matching over 8 bases. The CDR3 totals 15 residues. Germline values: CDR1 MNHNY, CDR2 SVGAGI (reference sequence). With 0 bases clipped from V and 3 bases from J, the junction kept 3 bases outside the gene matches. Here the CDR3 DNA reads TGTGCCAGCAGTTACTCCCCAGCGGGGGAAGAGACCCAGTACTTC. Protein: CASSYSPAGEETQYF.

This chain uses TRBV11-1 with TRBJ2-3; 9 bases are a match to TRBD2. The V segment lost 5 bases and the J segment 4 bases; nucleotides outside the gene matches: 10. This CDR3 spans 16 amino acids. Germline CDR1 SGHAT, CDR2 FQDESV (reference sequence). CDR3 loop: CASSQIAGEGPDTQYF. DNA for the CDR3: TGTGCCAGCAGCCAGATAGCGGGAGAAGGCCCAGATACGCAGTATTTT.

V is TRBV7-2 and J is TRBJ2-1; 8 bases are a match to TRBD2. The CDR3 extends over 16 amino acids. Germline assignment: CDR1 SGHTA and CDR2 FQGNSA. Trimming cost V 2 bases and J 9 bases; bases outside gene matches: 12. The CDR3 spells CASSLMGPGGPVEQFF. CDR3 DNA: TGTGCCAGCAGCTTAATGGGTCCGGGGGGGCCGGTTGAGCAGTTCTTC. The complete variable domain, with remaining parts taken from reference TRBV7-2 and TRBJ2-1, reads GAGVSQSPSNKVTEKGKDVELRCDPISGHTALYWYRQSLGQGLEFLIYFQGNSAPDKSGLPSDRFSAERTGGSVSTLTIQRTQQEDSAVYLCASSLMGPGGPVEQFFGPGTRLTVL.

The V gene is TRBV5-4, the J gene TRBJ1-1; tentative D call: TRBD1 (6 bases). The CDR3 has 14 residues. V lost 4 bases, J lost 0 bases, and 10 bases lay in between. Germline V gene lookup returns CDR1 SGHNT and CDR2 YYREEE (reference sequence). The chain's CDR3 is CASSQGGLNTEAFF. The CDR3 nucleotides read TGTGCCAGCAGCCAAGGGGGATTGAACACTGAAGCTTTCTTT.

The V gene is TRBV27, the J gene TRBJ1-4; TRBD1 might be the D (5 bases). V was shortened by 0 bases and J by 8 bases, with 16 bases between the two germline ends. This CDR3 has 16 amino acids. Germline CDR1 is MNHEY and CDR2 is SMNVEV (reference sequence). CDR3 protein: CASSLSEQLGAEKLFF. The DNA for the CDR3 is TGTGCCAGCAGTTTATCGGAGCAGCTTGGGGCGGAAAAACTGTTTTTT.

The chain couples TRBV9 to TRBJ2-2, with 9 nucleotides matching TRBD2. Germline V CDR1 and CDR2: SGDLS, YYNGEE. The CDR3 runs 17 residues. Trimming cost V 3 bases and J 0 bases; bases outside gene matches: 6. The DNA for the CDR3 is TGTGCCAGCAGCGAAAAACTAGCGGGTACGAACACCGGGGAGCTGTTTTTT. Residues: CASSEKLAGTNTGELFF.

The chain joins TRBV19 to TRBJ1-5; unclear D gene. The CDR3 consists of 12 residues. The germline gives CDR1 LNHDA, CDR2 SQIVND (reference sequence). Trimming took 7 bases from V and 9 from J, leaving 13 bases between them. The CDR3 bases are TGTGCCAGTAAAGCAGGCCTGGTGCCCCAGCATTTT. It is translated as CASKAGLVPQHF.

This chain links TRBV5-6 with TRBJ1-1, with D perhaps TRBD1 (6 bases). From germline, CDR1 is SGHDT and CDR2 YYEEEE. CDR3 length: 13 amino acids. The germline V and J ends were trimmed by 1 base and 4 bases, with 8 bases remaining between them. This chain's CDR3 is CASSLSGVTEAFF. Written as DNA, the CDR3 is TGTGCCAGCAGCTTGTCAGGGGTCACTGAAGCTTTCTTT.

The chain couples TRBV4-1 to TRBJ2-3; TRBD1 agrees at 7 bases. CDR1 is MGHRA, CDR2 YSYEKL, per germline. This CDR3 is 16 amino acids long. J was trimmed by 3 bases and V by 2 bases; bases with no gene match: 8. The CDR3 nucleotides read TGCGCCAGCAGCCAATACCCGGGACAGAGTACAGATACGCAGTATTTT. Translation gives CASSQYPGQSTDTQYF.

The chain joins TRBV27 to TRBJ2-7; D uncertain. V dropped 3 bases and J dropped 5 bases, with 8 bases sitting between them. Germline V gene data show CDR1 as MNHEY and CDR2 as SMNVEV (reference sequence). The CDR3 length is 12 residues. Here the CDR3 DNA reads TGTGCCAGCAGTTTCCCGGGCCACGAGCAGTACTTC. The encoded protein is CASSFPGHEQYF.

The CDR3 sequence: CASSLDGRSYEQYF. The CDR3 DNA follows: TGTGCCAGCAGTTTAGACGGCCGCTCCTACGAGCAGTACTTC. The V gene is TRBV27, the J gene TRBJ2-7, with D uncertain. Germline loops: CDR1 MNHEY, CDR2 SMNVEV (reference sequence). With 2 bases removed from V and 0 bases from J, the gap between germline ends came to 8 bases. The CDR3 spans 14 residues.

This clone was recorded only once. The gene calls are TRBV19 and TRBJ2-5, with D unclear. Germline CDR1 reads LNHDA; CDR2 reads SQIVND (reference sequence). V dropped 3 bases and J dropped 0 bases, with 8 bases sitting between them. The CDR3 length is 14 residues. The CDR3 loop is CASSIQTNQETQYF. In DNA form, the CDR3 reads TGTGCCAGTAGTATCCAGACAAACCAAGAGACCCAGTACTTC.

This rearrangement joins TRBV14 to TRBJ1-2; D remains ambiguous. CDR1 is SGHDN and CDR2 is FVKESK in the germline V gene. The V and J ends lost 0 bases and 5 bases respectively, with 7 bases between them. This CDR3 contains 13 residues. The CDR3 sequence: CASSQEGGYGYTF. The CDR3, as DNA: TGTGCCAGCAGCCAAGAAGGAGGATATGGCTACACCTTC.

Here the CDR3 DNA reads TGTGCCAGTAGTATATTCAGTGGGGGGGGCCCCTACGAGCAGTACTTC. Translated: CASSIFSGGGPYEQYF. J is TRBJ2-5 and V is TRBV19; possible D gene TRBD2, 7 bases. The J call may be mistaken, given a closer DNA end match to TRBJ2-7. Looked up from germline, CDR1 is LNHDA and CDR2 is SQIVND (reference sequence). There are 16 residues in the CDR3.

This clone was detected only a few times. Other DNA sequences of this sample code for an identical CDR3. V is TRBV28 and J is TRBJ1-5; 9 nucleotides agree with TRBD1. Germline V gene lookup returns CDR1 MDHEN and CDR2 SYDVKM. After removal of 2 bases from V and 7 bases from J, the junction contained 6 bases not matched to a gene. This CDR3 has 15 residues. CDR3: CASSLGQGYRQPQHF. CDR3 nucleotides: TGTGCCAGCAGTTTAGGACAGGGGTACAGACAGCCCCAGCATTTT.

CDR3: CASISGFYTEAFF. CDR3 DNA sequence: TGTGCCAGCATCTCCGGGTTCTACACTGAAGCTTTCTTT. This sequence joins TRBV2 and TRBJ1-1, with D uncertain. Germline V gene data show CDR1 as SNHLY and CDR2 as FYNNEI. V lost 7 bases and J lost 3, with 12 bases in between. The CDR3 spans 13 residues. Complete variable domain (other parts from reference TRBV2 and TRBJ1-1): EPEVTQTPSHQVTQMGQEVILRCVPISNHLYFYWYRQILGQKVEFLVSFYNNEISEKSEIFDDQFSVERPDGSNFTLKIRSTKLEDSAMYFCASISGFYTEAFFGQGTRLTVV.

The CDR3 here is CASSVSGGNEQFF. The CDR3 bases are TGTGCCAGCAGCGTTTCAGGGGGAAATGAGCAGTTCTTC. V usage is TRBV9 and J usage is TRBJ2-1, with 7 bases fitting TRBD1. The CDR3 spans 13 residues. After removal of 2 bases from V and 7 bases from J, the junction contained 3 bases not matched to a gene. Germline assignment: CDR1 SGDLS and CDR2 YYNGEE.

V is TRBV7-2 and J is TRBJ1-6; 7 bases are shared with TRBD1. The CDR3 runs 15 residues. V lost 1 base to trimming and J lost 9 bases; unmatched junction nucleotides: 6. The germline V gene encodes CDR1 SGHTA and CDR2 FQGNSA. The CDR3 spells CASSLGQGYRSPLHF. CDR3 sequence (DNA): TGTGCCAGCAGCTTAGGACAGGGTTATCGTTCACCCCTCCACTTT.

The chain joins TRBV4-3 to TRBJ2-7, with 8 bases matching TRBD2. The CDR3 extends over 15 amino acids. V shed 4 bases, J shed 2 bases, and the junction held 7 bases outside the gene matches. Germline loops: CDR1 LGHNA, CDR2 YSLEER. The chain's CDR3 is CASSPSSGGPYEQYF. The DNA for the CDR3 is TGCGCCAGCAGCCCATCGAGCGGGGGTCCCTACGAGCAGTACTTC.

The rearrangement links TRBV5-1 to TRBJ2-5; 10 positions agree with TRBD2. Per the germline V gene, CDR1 is SGHRS and CDR2 is YFSETQ. V lost 7 bases, J lost 8 bases, and 8 bases stayed unmatched. CDR3 length: 13 amino acids. This chain's CDR3 is CASGDGTSATQYF. CDR3 nucleotides: TGCGCCAGCGGTGATGGGACTAGCGCCACCCAGTACTTC.

The chain employs TRBV27 and TRBJ2-1; 10 bases align to TRBD2. V shed 4 bases, J shed 2 bases, and the junction held 5 bases outside the gene matches. This CDR3 spans 16 amino acids. Per the germline V gene, CDR1 is MNHEY and CDR2 is SMNVEV (reference sequence). CDR3 protein: CASSWRSGGAYNEQFF. The CDR3 DNA is TGTGCCAGCAGTTGGCGGAGCGGGGGGGCCTACAATGAGCAGTTCTTC.

The rearrangement joins TRBV30 to TRBJ2-3; no definite D call. V dropped 2 bases and J dropped 5 bases, with 11 bases sitting between them. The germline V gene has CDR1 GTSNPN and CDR2 SVGIG (reference sequence). CDR3 size: 13 residues. The CDR3 coding sequence is TGTGCCTGGAGTTGGGGTAGTGTAGATACGCAGTATTTT. Translation gives CAWSWGSVDTQYF.